The next 5 T cell receptor beta chains were all read from a single sample in a study of shared clonotypes between healthy human individuals. Libraries were prepared by immunoSEQ multiplex PCR; TCRdb keeps only in-frame clonotypes and omits some of them. The top ten hold about 11% of the sample, which has about 560,000 clones, around 76% seen once. The material sequenced was PBMCs. The receptors were gathered from a woman aged 40 to 50 in good health. Some clones in this sample may be carry-over from other donors' samples.

This sequence joins TRBV19 and TRBJ1-4; no clear D. Germline V gene lookup returns CDR1 LNHDA and CDR2 SQIVND (reference sequence). V dropped 5 bases and J dropped 4 bases, with 20 bases sitting between them. The CDR3 length is 17 residues. CDR3 loop: CASSVLGPRNLNEKLFF. DNA for the CDR3: TGTGCCAGTAGTGTGCTCGGGCCCCGCAACCTTAATGAAAAACTGTTTTTT.

J is TRBJ2-7 and V is TRBV18; TRBD1 agrees at 7 bases. Germline values: CDR1 KGHSH, CDR2 LQKENI. Trimming took 2 bases from V and 3 from J; bases not matched to a gene: 4. The length of the CDR3 is 14 residues. The CDR3 nucleotides read TGTGCCAGCTCACCAAGGGGACAGCTCTACGAGCAGTACTTC. This sequence encodes CASSPRGQLYEQYF.

This clone has a handful of counts. The rearrangement uses TRBV6-5 and TRBJ2-7, with 7 positions matching TRBD2. There are 14 residues in the CDR3. Germline V gene data show CDR1 as MNHEY and CDR2 as SVGAGI. J lost 1 base, V lost 4 bases, and 4 bases had no gene match. The CDR3 nucleotides read TGTGCCAGCAGTTCCCGGGGGGATTCCTACGAGCAGTACTTC. It translates to CASSSRGDSYEQYF.

This clone was counted a single time. The chain uses TRBV5-1 and TRBJ2-3, with 8 bases identical to TRBD2. CDR1 and CDR2 from the germline V gene are SGHRS and YFSETQ. There are 14 residues in the CDR3. Trimming removed 1 base from V and 8 bases from J; junction bases left unmatched: 6. The CDR3 loop is CASSLLAGKGTQYF. CDR3 sequence (DNA): TGCGCCAGCAGCTTGCTAGCGGGTAAGGGTACGCAGTATTTT.

Only a few counts were recorded for this clone. The genes are TRBV2 and TRBJ2-2; 8 bases are shared with TRBD2. Losses at the gene ends were 6 bases for V and 7 bases for J; bases not matched to a gene: 1. The CDR3 length is 12 residues. In germline, CDR1 is SNHLY, CDR2 FYNNEI. DNA for the CDR3: TGTGCCAGCAGGGCGGGAGGCGGGGAGCTGTTTTTT. Protein sequence: CASRAGGGELFF.